This T cell receptor beta chain appears in the sequencing data of a study of a mutant IDH1 vaccine in newly diagnosed glioma. The overall study: Onset of vaccination occurred 4-6 weeks following radiotherapy alone, or with temozolomide cycles. Treated patients, roughly 60% male and about 38% female, averaged roughly 40 years of age. The study, taken as a whole, reports: Immune responses induced by vaccination arose in 93.3% of the patients.

As regards this clone: Its target is not known.

Time point given: week 11, during vaccination. Each dose delivered 300 ug of mutant IDH1 20-mer peptide subcutaneously with imiquimod. New IDH1-mutant, ATRX-lost WHO grade 3 or 4 astrocytomas occurred in donors. Assay used: immunoSEQ multiplex PCR; TCRdb lists only in-frame clones, some missing. In the table there are about 60,000 clones, about four fifths of which are singletons. CDR3 size: 13 residues. V was shortened by 1 base and J by 7 bases, with 10 bases between the two germline ends. Germline lookup yields CDR1 SEHNR and CDR2 FQNEAQ (reference sequence). V usage is TRBV7-9 and J usage is TRBJ1-2, with unresolved D. Sequencing was performed on PBMCs, taken from a glioma patient whose treatment included an IDH1 peptide vaccine. The receptor comes from a man under 40 with glioma. The CDR3 sequence: CASSLDKSGGYTF. CDR3 in DNA: TGTGCCAGCAGCTTAGACAAGTCTGGTGGCTACACCTTC.